This T cell receptor beta chain is from a study of blood T cell repertoires in COVID-19. Study in general: COVID-19 samples collected from the United States, Italy and Spain covered acute and convalescent phases. Sample material is recorded as cDNA or gDNA derived from T cells, B-cell-depleted T cells, or PBMCs.

The CDR3 length is 12 residues. With 6 bases clipped from V and 6 bases from J, the junction kept 5 bases outside the gene matches. Germline V gives CDR1 SGHNT, CDR2 YYREEE (reference sequence). In the original analysis: Estimation of nucleated cell counts relied on the amplification of reference gene primers. Clones were sequenced by immunoSEQ multiplex PCR, and TCRdb holds only the in-frame ones, with some missing. The V and J calls and clone size were taken over from that table, and D and trimming were inferred from the DNA. The sample records some 140,000 clones, roughly 88% being singletons. This TCR was recovered from a man in his sixties or seventies with active COVID-19. Sequencing was done on a sample of peripheral blood. This chain uses TRBV5-4 with TRBJ1-2, with TRBD1 identical over 7 bases. This CDR3 is CASTDRLNGYTF. CDR3 sequence (DNA): TGTGCCAGCACGGACAGGTTAAATGGCTACACCTTC.